Listed below are T cell receptor beta chains from one sample, sequenced in a study of graft-versus-host responses after intestinal transplantation. Assay: immunoSEQ multiplex PCR; the TCRdb copy retains only in-frame clones and omits some. Here the sample spans 90,000 or so clones, roughly 85% being singletons. These receptors' antigens are unknown. Sequenced here: unstimulated CD4+ T cells sorted from spleen or lymph node cells, sampled before intestinal transplant. The receptors derive from a human donor who received an intestinal transplant. Each CDR3 is given with its conserved first and last residue. A D gene is named only where the DNA matches it firmly. Clone size is stated in some rows and not others, as once, few, many or a class when expanded.

V gene	clone size	J gene	D gene	CDR3 DNA	CDR3 protein
TRBV12-5	.	TRBJ2-7	.	TGTGCTAGTGGGTCCAGTTCCCCAACCTACGAGCAGTACTTC	CASGSSSPTYEQYF
TRBV29-1	few	TRBJ1-1	.	TGCAGCGTTGGGGGCCAGCTGAACACTGAAGCTTTCTTT	CSVGGQLNTEAFF
TRBV28	.	TRBJ2-7	TRBD2	TGTGCCAGCAGTTTGGCGGGGGGCTCCTACGAGCAGTACTTC	CASSLAGGSYEQYF
TRBV5-1	.	TRBJ2-1	TRBD1	TGCGCCAGCAGCTTCGAACAGGGGAATTCCTACAATGAGCAGTTCTTC	CASSFEQGNSYNEQFF
TRBV7-2	.	TRBJ1-5	.	TGTGCCAGCCGAGAGGGGGGGGTCAGCAATCAGCCCCAGCATTTT	CASREGGVSNQPQHF
TRBV27	.	TRBJ2-7	.	TGTGCCAGCAGAAGGATTAGCGGCTCCTACGAGCAGTACTTC	CASRRISGSYEQYF
TRBV5-4	.	TRBJ2-5	.	TGTGCCAGCAGCTTGGCCCAGAATCAAGAGACCCAGTACTTC	CASSLAQNQETQYF
TRBV5-4	few	TRBJ2-5	.	TGTGCCAGCAGCCCCCGCAGGGGTGGTGCAGAGACCCAGTACTTC	CASSPRRGGAETQYF
TRBV4-1	.	TRBJ1-2	.	TGCGCCAGCAGCCAAGGGACAGTCTATGGCTACACCTTC	CASSQGTVYGYTF
TRBV18	.	TRBJ2-2	.	TGTGCCAGCTCACTTAGCGGAGACACCGGGGAGCTGTTTTTT	CASSLSGDTGELFF
TRBV7-2	.	TRBJ1-6	TRBD1	TGTGCCAGCAGCTTAGTGGGACAGCGCTCATACTCACCCCTCCACTTT	CASSLVGQRSYSPLHF
TRBV11-3	.	TRBJ2-7	.	TGTGCCAGCAGCAATACAGGGTACGAGCAGTACTTC	CASSNTGYEQYF
TRBV7-6	.	TRBJ1-5	.	TGTGCCAGCAGCTTAGACAGTTTTGGTCAGCCCCAGCATTTT	CASSLDSFGQPQHF
TRBV5-1	.	TRBJ2-2	.	TGCGCCAGCAGCTTGCTTAAGGGGACCGGGGAGCTGTTTTTT	CASSLLKGTGELFF
TRBV4-2	few	TRBJ2-2	TRBD2	TGTGCCAGCAGTCGGGCGGGGGGGCGGACCGGGGAGCTGTTTTTT	CASSRAGGRTGELFF
TRBV7-3	.	TRBJ2-2	.	TGTGCCAGCAGCGAGATGAGCGGAAACACCGGGGAGCTGTTTTTT	CASSEMSGNTGELFF
TRBV25-1	once	TRBJ2-7	TRBD2	TGTGCCAGCAGAGATACTAGCGGGGGGGCCTACGAGCAGTACTTC	CASRDTSGGAYEQYF
TRBV5-1	.	TRBJ1-2	TRBD1	TGCGCCAGCAGCCCTGGACAGGGTGGCTATGGCTACACCTTC	CASSPGQGGYGYTF
TRBV5-1	.	TRBJ1-1	.	TGCGCCAGCAGCTTGGCTGCCGACAGCACTGAAGCTTTCTTT	CASSLAADSTEAFF
TRBV10-3	.	TRBJ2-2	.	TGTGCCATCAGCGGGGGCGGGGAGCTGTTTTTT	CAISGGGELFF
TRBV7-9	.	TRBJ2-5	TRBD2	TGTGCCAGCAGCCCCGCCAGGACTAGAGGGGAGACCCAGTACTTC	CASSPARTRGETQYF
TRBV19	.	TRBJ2-1	.	TGTGCCAGTAGTGGGCGACAAAACAATGAGCAGTTCTTC	CASSGRQNNEQFF
TRBV5-1	.	TRBJ2-1	TRBD2	TGCGCCAGCAGCTTGGGGGGCGGGAGTACTTACAATGAGCAGTTCTTC	CASSLGGGSTYNEQFF
TRBV2	.	TRBJ2-1	.	TGTGCCAGCAGTCCAACAGGGGGGGGCTACAATGAGCAGTTCTTC	CASSPTGGGYNEQFF
TRBV28	.	TRBJ1-6	.	TGTGCCAGCAGTTTTCAGGACAGACTTAATTCACCCCTCCACTTT	CASSFQDRLNSPLHF
TRBV21-1	.	TRBJ1-2	.	TGTGCCAGCAGCAAAGAGTACACAGGGGGCTTAGGCTACACCTTC	CASSKEYTGGLGYTF
TRBV2	few	TRBJ2-7	TRBD2	TGTGCCAGCAGTGAAATATCGGGAGGAAGCTACGAGCAGTACTTC	CASSEISGGSYEQYF
TRBV19	.	TRBJ2-5	.	TGTGCCAGTAGGGGCGGGGCCCAAGAGACCCAGTACTTC	CASRGGAQETQYF
TRBV25-1	.	TRBJ2-1	.	TGTGCCAGCAGAGGAGGGGGGGAGGGCCGGAGTTTTGAGCAGTTCTTC	CASRGGGEGRSFEQFF
TRBV6-6	.	TRBJ1-1	.	TGTGCCAGCAGTCCTTACTCCGGAGCTTTCTTT	CASSPYSGAFF
TRBV11-2	.	TRBJ2-3	.	TGTGCCAGCAGCTTATTCCTGAGCTATACGCAGTATTTT	CASSLFLSYTQYF
TRBV27	.	TRBJ1-6	TRBD1	TGTGCCAGCAGTTACGGGACAGGGTACTCCTATAATTCACCCCTCCACTTT	CASSYGTGYSYNSPLHF
TRBV5-1	.	TRBJ2-1	TRBD2	TGCGCCAGCAGCCTGGCTAGGCGGGGGTACAATGAGCAGTTCTTC	CASSLARRGYNEQFF
TRBV18	.	TRBJ2-3	.	TGTGCCAGCTCACCACGGAGAACACCTAGCACAGATACGCAGTATTTT	CASSPRRTPSTDTQYF
TRBV15	.	TRBJ1-6	TRBD1	TGTGCCACCAGCTTGGACAGGGGGAATTCACCCCTCCACTTT	CATSLDRGNSPLHF
TRBV28	once	TRBJ2-7	TRBD2	TGTGCCAGCAGTTCGGGGGGGGAGGAGACCTACGAGCAGTACTTC	CASSSGGEETYEQYF
TRBV2	.	TRBJ1-2	TRBD1	TGTGCCAGCATCCGGACAGGGGGGGCCTATGGCTACACCTTC	CASIRTGGAYGYTF